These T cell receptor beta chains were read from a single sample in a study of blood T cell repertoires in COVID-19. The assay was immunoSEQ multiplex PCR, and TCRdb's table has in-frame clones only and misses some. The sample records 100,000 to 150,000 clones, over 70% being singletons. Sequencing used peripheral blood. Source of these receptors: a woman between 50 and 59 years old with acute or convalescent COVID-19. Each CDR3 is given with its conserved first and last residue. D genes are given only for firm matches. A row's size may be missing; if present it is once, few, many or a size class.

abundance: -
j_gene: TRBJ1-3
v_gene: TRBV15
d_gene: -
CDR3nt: TGTGCCACCAGCAGAGATGGGGGGGCCTCTGGAAACACCATATATTTT
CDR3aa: CATSRDGGASGNTIYF

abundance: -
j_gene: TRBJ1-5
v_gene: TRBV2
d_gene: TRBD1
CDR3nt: TGTGCCAGCACCGGACAGGGCAATCAGCCCCAGCATTTT
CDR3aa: CASTGQGNQPQHF

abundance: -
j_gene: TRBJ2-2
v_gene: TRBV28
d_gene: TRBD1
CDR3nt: TGTGCCAGCAGTCCAGGACAGGGGGGACCCGGGGAGCTGTTTTTT
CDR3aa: CASSPGQGGPGELFF

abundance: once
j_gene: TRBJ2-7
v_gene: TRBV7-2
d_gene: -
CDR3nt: TGTGCCAGCAGCTTAACGACGGGAGATTACGAGCAGTACTTC
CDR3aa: CASSLTTGDYEQYF

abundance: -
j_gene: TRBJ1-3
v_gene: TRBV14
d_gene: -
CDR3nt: TGTGCCAGCAGCCAAGCGACAGTGACCTCTGGAAACACCATATATTTT
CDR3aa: CASSQATVTSGNTIYF

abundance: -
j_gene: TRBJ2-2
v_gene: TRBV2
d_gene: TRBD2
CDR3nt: TGTGCCAGCAGTGCAACGGGGGGAAACACCGGGGAGCTGTTTTTT
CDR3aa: CASSATGGNTGELFF

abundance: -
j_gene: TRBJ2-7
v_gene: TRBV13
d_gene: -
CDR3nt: TGTGCCAGCAGCTTATACTACGAGCAGTACTTC
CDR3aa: CASSLYYEQYF

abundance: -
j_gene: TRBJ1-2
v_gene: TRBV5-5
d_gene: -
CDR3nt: TGTGCCAGCAGCTTGGCCAGAACCATGTTTGGCTACACCTTC
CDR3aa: CASSLARTMFGYTF

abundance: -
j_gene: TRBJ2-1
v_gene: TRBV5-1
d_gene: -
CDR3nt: TGCGCCAGCAGCTTGGTGGTCGGGGGCGGGAGCAATGAGCAGTTCTTC
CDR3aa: CASSLVVGGGSNEQFF

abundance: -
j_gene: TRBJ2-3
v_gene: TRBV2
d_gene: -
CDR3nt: TGTGCCAGCCAGACTAGCACAGATACGCAGTATTTT
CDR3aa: CASQTSTDTQYF

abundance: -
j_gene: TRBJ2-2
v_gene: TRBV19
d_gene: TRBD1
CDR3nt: TGTGCCAGCTCGACAGGGGGCCACGGGGAGCTGTTTTTT
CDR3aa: CASSTGGHGELFF

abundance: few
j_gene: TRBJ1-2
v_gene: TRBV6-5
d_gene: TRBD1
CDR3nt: TGTGCCAGCAGTTACTCGACAGGGGGCCCTTATGGCTACACCTTC
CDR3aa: CASSYSTGGPYGYTF

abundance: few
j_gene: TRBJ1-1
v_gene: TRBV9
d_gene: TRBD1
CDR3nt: TGTGCCAGCAGCGTTTCGGACAGGGCCAACACTGAAGCTTTCTTT
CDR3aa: CASSVSDRANTEAFF

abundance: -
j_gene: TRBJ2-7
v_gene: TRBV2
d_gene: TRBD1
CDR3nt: TGTGCCAGCAGGCGACAGGGTCTATCCTACGAGCAGTACTTC
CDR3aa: CASRRQGLSYEQYF

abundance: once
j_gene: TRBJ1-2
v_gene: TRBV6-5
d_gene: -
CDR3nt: TGTGCCAGCAGGACAGGAAATCAGTTCTATGGCTACACCTTC
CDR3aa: CASRTGNQFYGYTF